One T cell receptor beta chain is described in this entry. These data come from a study of cytomegalovirus exposure and HLA in healthy donors. Both 60 Vbeta primers and 13 Jbeta primers went into the PCR. Sequencing was performed with immunoSEQ multiplex PCR; in TCRdb, only in-frame clones are kept and a portion is missing. The sample includes more than 110,000 clones, 65% to 80% seen only once; the top ten take nearly 4%. The CDR3 covers 13 residues. The germline CDR1 and CDR2 sequences are SGDLS and YYNGEE. The germline V and J ends were trimmed by 4 bases and 8 bases, with 12 bases remaining between them.

Sequenced input: PBMCs. This chain connects TRBV9 to TRBJ2-2, with D uncertain. This TCR was sampled from a male donor in good health and CMV-seronegative. The CDR3, as DNA: TGTGCCAGCAGCCAGGCAGTCGGAGGGGAGCTGTTTTTT. Amino acids: CASSQAVGGELFF.